The following is a T cell receptor beta chain sequence with its context. This sample is part of a study of blood T cell repertoires in COVID-19. Study-wide background: Acute and convalescent COVID-19 samples came from the United States, Italy and Spain. PBMCs, B-cell-depleted T cells, or T cells were the source of the cDNA or gDNA that made up the material.

In the original analysis: Reference gene primer amplification yielded estimated nucleated cell counts. Using immunoSEQ multiplex PCR, the repertoire was profiled, and TCRdb retains in-frame clones only, with some absent. V and J calls and clone size are copied from that table; D and trimming were computed from the DNA. The table has about 230,000 clones, roughly 83% seen once. CDR1 is LGHDT, CDR2 YNNKEL, per germline (reference sequence). The CDR3 covers 12 residues. Trimming removed 4 bases at V and 4 bases at J, with 7 bases between. Sequencing used peripheral blood. V usage is TRBV3-1 (or the pseudogene TRBV3-2) and J usage is TRBJ2-5; no clear D gene. The source of this sequence is an older woman with active or convalescent COVID-19. The CDR3 DNA reads TGTGCCAGCAGCCCCCCCTCAGAGACCCAGTACTTC. The encoded protein is CASSPPSETQYF.